This T cell receptor beta chain was identified in a study of blood T cell repertoires in COVID-19. Study in general: Sources were T cells, B-cell-depleted T cells, or PBMCs; the material itself was cDNA or gDNA.

This clone was detected only once. CDR1 is SEHNR, CDR2 FQNEAQ, per germline (reference sequence). V lost 7 bases and J 1 base, leaving 22 bases between the germline ends. The CDR3 runs 17 residues. Sequencing was performed with immunoSEQ multiplex PCR; in TCRdb, only in-frame clones are kept and a portion is missing. The data hold about 260,000 clones, with approximately 90% observed a single time. The chain has TRBV7-9 and TRBJ1-2; D is undetermined. The sequencing input was peripheral blood. This receptor was taken from a man in his sixties who had recovered from COVID-19. In DNA form, the CDR3 reads TGTGCCAGCAATCCTCCGGCGGGAGGGTCCTTTAACTATGGCTACACCTTC. Its protein is CASNPPAGGSFNYGYTF.